The 13 T cell receptor beta chains reported below all come from one sample, sequenced in a study of T cells after yellow fever vaccination. TCRdb redid the calling of the 5' RACE reads with MiXCR, one entry per CDR3 protein. Here the sample spans around 500,000 distinct CDR3 sequences, about a fifth being singletons. The sample in question was PBMCs, obtained approximately 22 days after the first yellow fever vaccination. The source of these receptors is a man between 18 and 29 years old who received the YFV17D yellow fever vaccine.

The chain uses TRBV13 and TRBJ1-1; TRBD1 agrees at 8 bases. Losses at the gene ends were 1 base for V and 6 bases for J; bases not matched to a gene: 4. The CDR3 length is 14 residues. Germline V gene data show CDR1 as PRHDT and CDR2 as FYEKMQ (reference sequence). The CDR3 sequence: CASSLAGGSAEAFF. CDR3 sequence (DNA): TGTGCCAGCAGCTTAGCAGGGGGCAGTGCTGAAGCTTTCTTT.

In its sample, this clonotype was seen a few times. This rearrangement joins TRBV6-6 to TRBJ2-4, with 9 bases identical to TRBD1. Germline trimming cut 8 bases from V and 11 bases from J; bases unmatched to any gene: 10. CDR1 is MNHNY and CDR2 is SVGAGI in the germline V gene (reference sequence). The CDR3 extends over 13 amino acids. This CDR3 is CASGEYRGQVQYF. The CDR3 region has the DNA TGTGCCAGCGGAGAGTACAGGGGGCAAGTTCAGTACTTC.

J is TRBJ1-4 and V is TRBV12-3 or TRBV12-4; no definite D call. Trimming removed 3 bases from V and 7 bases from J, with 9 bases in between. The CDR3 has 13 amino acids. The CDR3 coding sequence is TGTGCCAGCAGTTTTATGTCTGGTGAAAAACTGTTTTTT. This sequence encodes CASSFMSGEKLFF.

The chain uses TRBV7-9 and TRBJ1-4, with 9 bases identical to TRBD1. The CDR3 loop spans 15 amino acids. V gave up 2 bases and J gave up 7 bases; unmatched junction bases: 5. Germline V gives CDR1 SEHNR, CDR2 FQNEAQ (reference sequence). CDR3 sequence: CASSLLGQGGEKLFF. The CDR3 nucleotides are TGTGCCAGCAGCTTACTGGGACAGGGCGGTGAAAAACTGTTTTTT.

This chain joins TRBV7-8 and TRBJ2-5, with 10 nucleotides matching TRBD1. Germline values: CDR1 SGHVS, CDR2 FQNEAQ. The CDR3 contains 15 residues. The J segment lost 5 bases and the V segment lost 2 bases, leaving 5 bases of the junction unmatched. CDR3 sequence (DNA): TGTGCCAGCAGCTTACTCTCGGACAGGGGGGAGACCCAGTACTTC. This translates into CASSLLSDRGETQYF.

This clonotype is a singleton in its sample. The chain recombines TRBV29-1 with TRBJ1-5; maybe TRBD1 (6 bases). The CDR3 loop spans 12 amino acids. Trimming left V 8 bases short and J 4 bases short, with 12 bases between. Germline CDR1 SQVTM, CDR2 ANQGSEA. The CDR3 bases are TGCAGCTGGGGGGCGGAAAATCAGCCCCAGCATTTT. This translates into CSWGAENQPQHF.

The chain recombines TRBV20-1 with TRBJ2-3; D could derive from TRBD1 or TRBD2 (5 bases each). V lost 4 bases, J lost 0 bases, and 11 bases lay in between. This CDR3 has 14 amino acids. Germline lookup yields CDR1 DFQATT and CDR2 SNEGSKA (reference sequence). The CDR3 bases are TGCAGTGCTACCGGGACGGTTAGCACAGATACGCAGTATTTT. It codes for CSATGTVSTDTQYF.

This clonotype came up a few times. V and J are TRBV20-1 and TRBJ2-7, with a weak D call TRBD1 (6 bases). The CDR3 runs 16 residues. V gave up 0 bases and J gave up 0 bases, with 15 bases separating them. Germline V gene lookup returns CDR1 DFQATT and CDR2 SNEGSKA (reference sequence). The CDR3 region is CSARDRKTRGSYEQYF. DNA for the CDR3: TGCAGTGCTAGAGACCGAAAGACCAGGGGCTCCTACGAGCAGTACTTC.

The V call is TRBV7-8, the J call TRBJ2-7, with 9 positions matching TRBD2. Germline V gene sequence: CDR1 SGHVS, CDR2 FQNEAQ. Unmatched junction bases numbered 5, after V lost 5 bases and J lost 3 bases. The CDR3 runs 14 residues. The CDR3 spells CASSGGTSIYEQYF. The CDR3 DNA reads TGTGCCAGCAGCGGCGGGACTAGCATCTACGAGCAGTACTTC.

The J gene is TRBJ2-7, the V gene TRBV18; 8 positions agree with TRBD1. CDR3 length: 16 amino acids. V trimming: 0 bases; J trimming: 3 bases; junction bases outside the gene matches: 7. Per germline, CDR1 KGHSH and CDR2 LQKENI. DNA of the CDR3: TGTGCCAGCTCACCACCTATGAGACAGGGGAACTACGAGCAGTACTTC. Translated, it gives CASSPPMRQGNYEQYF.

The V gene is TRBV10-3, the J gene TRBJ1-4, with D tentatively TRBD1 (6 bases). Germline CDR1 reads ENHRY; CDR2 reads SYGVKD. The CDR3 contains 15 residues. V was cut by 5 bases and J by 1 base, with 11 bases left in between. CDR3: CAISRGGRTNEKLFF. The CDR3 DNA sequence: TGTGCCATCAGTCGTGGGGGGCGAACTAATGAAAAACTGTTTTTT.

The gene calls are TRBV5-6 and TRBJ2-7; D is unresolved. This CDR3 has 14 residues. CDR1 and CDR2 from the germline V gene are SGHDT and YYEEEE. The V end lost 0 bases, the J end lost 4 bases, and 11 bases lay between the germline ends. Here the CDR3 DNA reads TGTGCCAGCAGCTTGGGCGCCCCTCTTTACGAGCAGTACGTC. This codes for CASSLGAPLYEQYV.

This clonotype appeared a few times. The chain recombines TRBV12-3 or TRBV12-4 with TRBJ1-1, with D perhaps TRBD1 (5 bases). Trimming stripped 4 bases from V and 3 bases from J, with 9 bases between. This CDR3 region has 13 residues. CDR3 loop: CASSSGLHTEAFF. CDR3 sequence (DNA): TGTGCCAGCAGTTCGGGACTGCACACTGAAGCTTTCTTT.